Presented here are 23 T cell receptor beta chains from one specimen sequenced in a study of spatial heterogeneity in lung cancer (dated by TCRdb to about 2019). The meaning of the sample's time point label: blood at routine non-recurrence follow-up after resection. Without any cell sorting, TCR sequencing was performed on whole RNA extracted either from tumor and nontumor lung tissue or from cryopreserved PBMC samples. Library preparation used 5' RACE. The data were produced on a NextSeq 500. TCRdb reanalyzed the raw reads on its own, using fastp at Q25 for trimming and MiXCR for clone calling, and kept in-frame beta chains. Identical CDR3 protein sequences are pooled into one entry, listed with their most common genes and DNA. A total of about 52,000 distinct CDR3 sequences appear in this sample, less than 9% of them only once. The biggest ten clones account for over 30% of the sample. The specimen was PBMCs, collected at follow-up. Receptors were obtained from a female donor with early-stage non-small cell lung cancer.

In this sample, this clonotype turned up many times. The genes are TRBV4-3 and TRBJ1-2; D perhaps matches TRBD1 (5 bases). The V gene lost 1 base and the J gene lost 0 bases, with 9 bases spanning the gap. The length of the CDR3 is 15 residues. Germline CDR1 reads LGHNA; CDR2 reads YSLEER. This CDR3 reads CASSQGDRANYGYTF. For the CDR3, the DNA is TGCGCCAGCAGCCAAGGGGACCGCGCTAACTATGGCTACACCTTC.

This clonotype was observed at least ten times. V is TRBV7-2 and J is TRBJ1-1; TRBD1 matches at 8 bases. Germline V gene data show CDR1 as SGHTA and CDR2 as FQGNSA. Unmatched junction bases numbered 4, after V lost 3 bases and J lost 4 bases. This CDR3 is 14 amino acids long. The DNA of the CDR3 is TGTGCCAGCAGCTTGCAGGGGGCCACCACTGAAGCTTTCTTT. Residues: CASSLQGATTEAFF.

The rearrangement joins TRBV12-3 or TRBV12-4 to TRBJ2-3, with 9 positions matching TRBD2. This CDR3 is 16 amino acids long. Trimming cost V 4 bases and J 6 bases; bases outside gene matches: 11. In nucleotides, the CDR3 is TGTGCCAGCAGTTCTGGGACTAGCATCTTAATGGATACGCAGTATTTT. It translates to CASSSGTSILMDTQYF.

For this clonotype: A clone one base away is much larger, so this may be a read error. The DNA of the CDR3 is TGTGCCAGCAGCTTGCAGCTAAACATCATATATTTT. Its protein product is CASSLQLNIIYF. The gene calls are TRBV7-9 and TRBJ1-3; no definite D call. The CDR3 totals 12 residues. Germline V lookup: CDR1 SEHNR, CDR2 FQNEAQ (reference sequence).

This clonotype has at least ten counts. This chain uses TRBV4-3 with TRBJ2-1; the match to TRBD2 covers 16 bases. Losses at the gene ends were 2 bases for V and 9 bases for J; bases not matched to a gene: 10. Germline values: CDR1 LGHNA, CDR2 YSLEER. The CDR3 consists of 18 residues. This CDR3 is CASSQRPGTSGGAFEQFF. The CDR3 DNA reads TGCGCCAGCAGCCAACGACCCGGGACTAGCGGGGGGGCCTTTGAGCAGTTCTTC.

This clonotype was recorded at least ten times. The rearrangement links TRBV4-1 to TRBJ1-5, with D possibly TRBD1 on 6 matching bases. Per germline, CDR1 MGHRA and CDR2 YSYEKL. This CDR3 comprises 14 residues. With 5 bases removed from V and 6 bases from J, the gap between germline ends came to 14 bases. In DNA form, the CDR3 reads TGCGCCAGCAGCTACCTACAGGGTATTCAGCCCCAGCATTTT. Translating gives CASSYLQGIQPQHF.

This clonotype was seen only a few times. This sequence joins TRBV20-1 and TRBJ2-5, with 8 bases fitting TRBD1. The CDR3 is made up of 13 amino acids. CDR1 and CDR2 (germline): DFQATT, SNEGSKA (reference sequence). With V trimmed by 6 bases and J by 2 bases, 5 bases remained unmatched. CDR3 in amino acids: CSAETGGQETQYF. CDR3 sequence (DNA): TGCAGTGCCGAAACAGGGGGACAAGAGACCCAGTACTTC.

This clonotype showed up many times. The rearrangement uses TRBV20-1 and TRBJ1-2; D not resolved. Trimming cost V 6 bases and J 2 bases, with 10 bases left between them. The CDR3 length is 12 residues. Germline CDR1 reads DFQATT; CDR2 reads SNEGSKA (reference sequence). CDR3 sequence (DNA): TGCAGTGCCCCGAACCGCAACTATGGCTACACCTTC. This gives the protein CSAPNRNYGYTF.

This clonotype was seen repeatedly, ten times or more. This sequence joins TRBV6-1 and TRBJ1-2; D is undetermined. The ends were cut back, 8 bases at V and 4 bases at J, with 8 bases in the middle. The CDR3 has 11 amino acids. Germline CDR1 is MNHNS and CDR2 is SASEGT. The CDR3 nucleotides are TGTGCCAGCGCAAGGATCTATGGCTACACCTTC. It encodes CASARIYGYTF.

V and J are TRBV7-2 and TRBJ1-2, with TRBD1 matching 8 bases. The CDR3 has 13 amino acids. Trimming removed 4 bases from V and 8 bases from J; junction bases left unmatched: 6. The germline gives CDR1 SGHTA, CDR2 FQGNSA. The CDR3, as DNA: TGTGCCAGCAGCTCGCAGGGGGCAGTGGGCTACACCTTC. Translation: CASSSQGAVGYTF.

V gene TRBV2 combines with J gene TRBJ2-7, with TRBD2 matching 14 bases. The germline V gene has CDR1 SNHLY and CDR2 FYNNEI. With 10 bases clipped from V and 2 bases from J, the junction kept 1 base outside the gene matches. The CDR3 runs to 13 residues. In DNA form, the CDR3 reads TGTGCCACGGGACTAGCGGGAGCCTACGAGCAGTACTTC. This gives the protein CATGLAGAYEQYF. Supplemented by reference TRBV2 and TRBJ2-7, the full variable domain reads EPEVTQTPSHQVTQMGQEVILRCVPISNHLYFYWYRQILGQKVEFLVSFYNNEISEKSEIFDDQFSVERPDGSNFTLKIRSTKLEDSAMYFCATGLAGAYEQYFGPGTRLTVT.

This clonotype was detected ten times or more. The CDR3 nucleotides are TGTGCCAGCAGCGTAGGGTCGGGACAGATGAACACTGAAGCTTTCTTT. Protein sequence: CASSVGSGQMNTEAFF. The chain is built from TRBV9 and TRBJ1-1; 7 bases agree with TRBD1. Losses at the gene ends were 0 bases for V and 0 bases for J; bases not matched to a gene: 5. The CDR3 has 16 residues. Per the germline V gene, CDR1 is SGDLS and CDR2 is YYNGEE.

This clonotype showed up many times. This chain links TRBV3-1 with TRBJ1-6, with D hard to call. CDR3 length: 15 residues. Trimming took off 4 bases at V and 9 bases at J, with 16 bases between the two ends. Germline values: CDR1 LGHDT, CDR2 YNNKEL (reference sequence). This chain's CDR3 is CASSREVGWRSPLHF. The CDR3 region has the DNA TGTGCCAGCAGCCGGGAAGTTGGCTGGCGTTCACCCCTCCACTTT.

This clonotype was observed a handful of times. The chain is built from TRBV7-2 and TRBJ2-7; 12 bases are a match to TRBD2. Germline trimming cut 3 bases from V and 7 bases from J; bases unmatched to any gene: 1. Per germline, CDR1 SGHTA and CDR2 FQGNSA. This CDR3 is built from 13 residues. The CDR3 bases are TGTGCCAGCAGCTTCGGGACTAGCGGGGAGCAGTACTTC. Its translation is CASSFGTSGEQYF.

At least ten counts were recorded for this clonotype. The rearrangement links TRBV4-1 to TRBJ2-3; 8 nucleotides line up with TRBD2. Looked up from germline, CDR1 is MGHRA and CDR2 is YSYEKL. Trimming removed 0 bases from V and 2 bases from J; junction bases left unmatched: 7. The CDR3 runs to 17 residues. In DNA form, the CDR3 reads TGCGCCAGCAGCCAAGATTGGTCGGGAGGGGCCACAGATACGCAGTATTTT. Protein sequence: CASSQDWSGGATDTQYF.

The chain couples TRBV10-3 to TRBJ1-1, with no clear D. CDR1 and CDR2 (germline): ENHRY, SYGVKD. The CDR3 consists of 12 residues. Deletions cut 3 bases from V and 6 bases from J, with 8 bases between. The CDR3 DNA follows: TGTGCCATCAGTGACAGGATACCTGAAGCTTTCTTT. Amino acid sequence: CAISDRIPEAFF.

This clonotype has a count of ten or more. The rearrangement links TRBV5-1 to TRBJ1-4; D is unresolved. Germline V CDR1 and CDR2: SGHRS, YFSETQ. V lost 0 bases to trimming and J lost 4 bases, with 10 bases between them. This CDR3 has 15 residues. The CDR3 region has the DNA TGCGCCAGCAGCTTGGAGACAACGATTAATGAAAAACTGTTTTTT. Amino acid sequence: CASSLETTINEKLFF.

The chain joins TRBV20-1 to TRBJ2-7; 7 bases match TRBD2. The CDR3 is made up of 14 amino acids. V lost 6 bases, J lost 4 bases, and 12 bases stayed unmatched. Per the germline V gene, CDR1 is DFQATT and CDR2 is SNEGSKA (reference sequence). The CDR3 DNA is TGCAGTGCCCCCGCGGCCGGGCGGGGGTACGAGCAGTACTTC. It specifies CSAPAAGRGYEQYF.

This clonotype was recorded many times. The gene calls are TRBV18 and TRBJ2-5; TRBD2 is a possible D gene (5 bases). The CDR3 loop spans 14 amino acids. With 2 bases removed from V and 3 bases from J, the gap between germline ends came to 10 bases. From germline, CDR1 is KGHSH and CDR2 LQKENI. The CDR3, as DNA: TGTGCCAGCTCACCAATGGACTCCGAAGAGACCCAGTACTTC. This encodes CASSPMDSEETQYF. Looking up the rest from reference TRBV18 and TRBJ2-5 gives the full variable domain: NAGVMQNPRHLVRRRGQEARLRCSPMKGHSHVYWYRQLPEEGLKFMVYLQKENIIDESGMPKERFSAEFPKEGPSILRIQQVVRGDSAAYFCASSPMDSEETQYFGPGTRLLVL.

This clonotype occurred many times. The chain couples TRBV28 to TRBJ1-3, with no clear D. This CDR3 is 17 amino acids long. V lost 1 base to trimming and J lost 3 bases, with 16 bases between them. The germline gives CDR1 MDHEN, CDR2 SYDVKM. CDR3 sequence: CASSLFGSESLGNTIYF. For the CDR3, the DNA is TGTGCCAGCAGTTTATTTGGGTCGGAAAGTCTTGGAAACACCATATATTTT.

This clonotype came up a few times. The chain recombines TRBV21-1 with TRBJ1-2; the table's TRBD1 call for D was not verified on the DNA. TRBV21-1 is shown as a pseudogene. This CDR3 spans 17 amino acids. CDR3 protein: CASSKKRDSFLNYGYTF. The CDR3 DNA follows: TGTGCCAGCAGCAAAAAACGGGACAGCTTTCTTAACTATGGCTACACCTTC.

This clonotype has a count of ten or more. V usage is TRBV28 and J usage is TRBJ1-2; D is ambiguous. CDR3 length: 16 residues. Per germline, CDR1 MDHEN and CDR2 SYDVKM. Trimming removed 3 bases at V and 2 bases at J, with 16 bases between. The CDR3 region has the DNA TGTGCCAGCAGTTTTTTTGGAGGTCCAAACAACTATGGCTACACCTTC. It is translated as CASSFFGGPNNYGYTF.

This clonotype turned up a few times. The gene calls are TRBV7-9 and TRBJ1-1, with D unclear. The CDR3 loop spans 14 amino acids. From germline, CDR1 is SEHNR and CDR2 FQNEAQ (reference sequence). The V gene lost 5 bases and the J gene lost 5 bases, with 15 bases spanning the gap. CDR3 loop: CASSLTVANTEAFF. Written as DNA, the CDR3 is TGTGCCAGCAGCCTTACAGTGGCAAATACTGAAGCTTTCTTT.